This entry features one TCR beta chain sequence. TCRdb used MiXCR to reprocess the 5' RACE reads, holding one entry per CDR3 protein. This sample has 150,000 to 200,000 distinct CDR3 sequences, with approximately 20% found just once. The data belong to a study of CD8 T cells in ankylosing spondylitis. Germline assignment: CDR1 ENHRY and CDR2 SYGVKD. There are 15 residues in the CDR3. J was trimmed by 3 bases and V by 2 bases; bases with no gene match: 1. The receptor was derived from a male donor with ankylosing spondylitis or in good health (not recorded which). Sequences were obtained from blood, either unsorted or a sorted T cell fraction (not recorded which). The chain combines TRBV10-3 with TRBJ2-5, with TRBD2 identical over 12 bases. The CDR3 region is CAISERTSGEETQYF. CDR3 nucleotides: TGTGCCATCAGTGAGAGGACTAGCGGGGAAGAGACCCAGTACTTC.